Sequencing of this T cell receptor beta chain was carried out in a study of shared clonotypes between healthy human individuals. The overall study: The donor group consisted of a couple of women and a few men, aged 18 to 49.

Concerning this clone: The antigen remains unidentified. The germline gene is not matched at one end of the junction; a read error may be the cause.

Sequencing was performed with immunoSEQ multiplex PCR; in TCRdb, only in-frame clones are kept and a portion is missing. The sample lists 1,500,000 or so clones, 97% to 99% occurring once. Study results and limitations: Among non-shared clonotypes, generation probabilities were lower than among those shared by all four donors. Naive CD4 clonotypes overlapped across a handful of donors at around 4.7%.

Source material: naive CD4+ T cells sorted from blood. Subset defined: CD45RA+ positively selected. The TCR comes from a man under 40 in good health.

The CDR3 protein is CLRAGPSYEQYF. As DNA, the CDR3 is TGCCTTCGGGCGGGGCCTTCCTACGAGCAGTACTTC. J is TRBJ2-7 and V is TRBV2, with a tentative D call TRBD2 (6 bases). The CDR3 length is 12 residues. Germline V CDR1 and CDR2: SNHLY, FYNNEI.